The 2 T cell receptor beta chains presented below share a single source sample, sequenced in a study of CD8+ T cells in alopecia areata. After isolation, RNA underwent reverse transcription to generate cDNA as the sequencing template. The repertoire was sequenced with immunoSEQ multiplex PCR; TCRdb's copy has only in-frame clones and lacks some. The sample yields 110,000 to 150,000 clones, around three fifths seen once. The sequencing here drew on CD4+ T cells sorted from blood, taken at week 0. Receptors originate from a human donor with alopecia areata.

There are a few counts of this clone. This sequence joins TRBV5-1 and TRBJ1-6, with 7 bases matching TRBD1. CDR1 SGHRS and CDR2 YFSETQ come from the germline V gene. With 0 bases clipped from V and 5 bases from J, the junction kept 8 bases outside the gene matches. CDR3 length: 17 amino acids. The CDR3: CASSLVRGRTDNSPLHF. CDR3 coding DNA: TGCGCCAGCAGCTTGGTTAGGGGGCGGACGGATAATTCACCCCTCCACTTT.

This clone appeared a few times. This chain connects TRBV5-6 to TRBJ1-1; D gene ambiguous. V was pared by 4 bases and J by 6 bases, with 13 bases between. There are 13 residues in the CDR3. CDR1 and CDR2 from the germline V gene are SGHDT and YYEEEE. The CDR3 sequence: CASSPVRTAEAFF. In DNA form, the CDR3 reads TGTGCCAGCAGCCCCGTCAGGACGGCTGAAGCTTTCTTT.